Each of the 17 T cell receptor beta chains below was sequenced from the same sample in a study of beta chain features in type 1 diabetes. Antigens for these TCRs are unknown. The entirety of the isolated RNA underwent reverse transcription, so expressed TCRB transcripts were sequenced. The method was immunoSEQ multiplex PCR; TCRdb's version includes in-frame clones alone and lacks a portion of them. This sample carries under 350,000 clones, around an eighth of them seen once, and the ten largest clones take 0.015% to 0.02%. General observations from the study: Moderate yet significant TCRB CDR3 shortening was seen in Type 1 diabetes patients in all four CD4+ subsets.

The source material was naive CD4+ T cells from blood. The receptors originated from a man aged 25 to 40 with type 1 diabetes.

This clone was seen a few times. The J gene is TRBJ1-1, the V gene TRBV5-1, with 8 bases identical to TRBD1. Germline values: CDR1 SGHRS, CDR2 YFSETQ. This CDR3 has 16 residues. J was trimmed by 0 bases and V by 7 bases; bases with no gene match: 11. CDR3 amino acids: CASVLSPGGMNTEAFF. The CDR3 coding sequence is TGCGCCAGCGTATTATCGCCAGGGGGCATGAACACTGAAGCTTTCTTT.

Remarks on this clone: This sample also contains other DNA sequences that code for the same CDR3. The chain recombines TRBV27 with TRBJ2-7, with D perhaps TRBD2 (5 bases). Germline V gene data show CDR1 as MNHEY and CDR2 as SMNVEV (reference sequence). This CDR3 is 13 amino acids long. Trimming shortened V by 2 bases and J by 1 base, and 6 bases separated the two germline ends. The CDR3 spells CASSLRESYEQYF. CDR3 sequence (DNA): TGTGCCAGCAGTTTAAGGGAGTCCTACGAGCAGTACTTC.

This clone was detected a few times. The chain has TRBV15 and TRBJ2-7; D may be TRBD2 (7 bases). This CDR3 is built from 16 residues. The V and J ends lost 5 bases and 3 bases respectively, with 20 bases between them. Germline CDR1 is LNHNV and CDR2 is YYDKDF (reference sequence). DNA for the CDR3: TGTGCCACCAGCGAACCGGGTAGGGGAGGGGGCTACGAGCAGTACTTC. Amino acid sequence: CATSEPGRGGGYEQYF.

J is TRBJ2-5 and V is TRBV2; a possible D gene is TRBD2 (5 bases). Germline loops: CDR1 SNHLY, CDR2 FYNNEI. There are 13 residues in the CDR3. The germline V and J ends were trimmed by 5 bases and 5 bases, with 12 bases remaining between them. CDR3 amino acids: CASSSPPGETQYF. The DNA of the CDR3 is TGTGCCAGCAGTAGTCCTCCGGGGGAGACCCAGTACTTC.

Written as DNA, the CDR3 is TGCGCCAGCAGCATACGGACAGGTGATCAGCCCCAGCATTTT. This gives the protein CASSIRTGDQPQHF. The J gene is TRBJ1-5, the V gene TRBV4-3, with 7 nucleotides matching TRBD1. With 5 bases clipped from V and 5 bases from J, the junction kept 6 bases outside the gene matches. The CDR3 loop spans 14 amino acids. CDR1 is LGHNA and CDR2 is YSLEER in the germline V gene.

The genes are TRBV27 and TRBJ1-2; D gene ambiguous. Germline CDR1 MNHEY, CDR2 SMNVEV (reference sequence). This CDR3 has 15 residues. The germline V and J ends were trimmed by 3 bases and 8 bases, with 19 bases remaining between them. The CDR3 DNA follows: TGTGCCAGCAGTTTCTGGGCCGCCCGCCCCTGGGGCTACACCTTC. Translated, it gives CASSFWAARPWGYTF.

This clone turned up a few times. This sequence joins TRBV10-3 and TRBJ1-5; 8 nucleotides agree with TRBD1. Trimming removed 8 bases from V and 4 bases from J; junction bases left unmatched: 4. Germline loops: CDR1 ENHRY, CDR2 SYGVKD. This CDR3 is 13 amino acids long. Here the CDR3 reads CAIAGGRNQPQHF. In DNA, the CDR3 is TGTGCCATCGCAGGGGGCCGGAATCAGCCCCAGCATTTT.

CDR3 bases: TGTGCCAGCAGCTTAGGGGGCACTAATGAAAAACTGTTTTTT. Protein sequence: CASSLGGTNEKLFF. The chain combines TRBV7-2 with TRBJ1-4; tentatively, D is TRBD1 (5 bases). This CDR3 spans 14 amino acids. Looked up from germline, CDR1 is SGHTA and CDR2 is FQGNSA. V lost 1 base to trimming and J lost 2 bases, with 5 bases between them. Supplemented by reference TRBV7-2 and TRBJ1-4, the full variable domain reads GAGVSQSPSNKVTEKGKDVELRCDPISGHTALYWYRQSLGQGLEFLIYFQGNSAPDKSGLPSDRFSAERTGGSVSTLTIQRTQQEDSAVYLCASSLGGTNEKLFFGSGTQLSVL.

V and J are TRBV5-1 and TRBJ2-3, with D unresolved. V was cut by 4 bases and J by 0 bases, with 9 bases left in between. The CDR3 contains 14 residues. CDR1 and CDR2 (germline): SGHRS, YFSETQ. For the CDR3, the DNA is TGCGCCAGCAGCCTGATAACTAGCACAGATACGCAGTATTTT. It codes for CASSLITSTDTQYF. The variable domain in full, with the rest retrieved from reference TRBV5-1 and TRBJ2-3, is KAGVTQTPRYLIKTRGQQVTLSCSPISGHRSVSWYQQTPGQGLQFLFEYFSETQRNKGNFPGRFSGRQFSNSRSEMNVSTLELGDSALYLCASSLITSTDTQYFGPGTRLTVL.

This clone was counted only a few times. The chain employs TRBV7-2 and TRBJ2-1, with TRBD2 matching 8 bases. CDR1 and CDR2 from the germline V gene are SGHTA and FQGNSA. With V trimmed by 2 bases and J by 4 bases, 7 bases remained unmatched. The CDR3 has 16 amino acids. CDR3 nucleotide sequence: TGTGCCAGCAGCTTAAAAGCGGGAGCATTTTACAATGAGCAGTTCTTC. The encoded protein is CASSLKAGAFYNEQFF.

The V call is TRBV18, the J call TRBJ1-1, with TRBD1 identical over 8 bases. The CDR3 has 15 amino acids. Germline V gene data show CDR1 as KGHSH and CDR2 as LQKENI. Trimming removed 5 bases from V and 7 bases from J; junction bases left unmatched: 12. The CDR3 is CASSVSGQASIEAFF. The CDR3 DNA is TGTGCCAGCTCAGTATCGGGACAGGCCAGTATTGAAGCTTTCTTT. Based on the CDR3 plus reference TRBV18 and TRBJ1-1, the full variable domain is NAGVMQNPRHLVRRRGQEARLRCSPMKGHSHVYWYRQLPEEGLKFMVYLQKENIIDESGMPKERFSAEFPKEGPSILRIQQVVRGDSAAYFCASSVSGQASIEAFFGQGTRLTVV.

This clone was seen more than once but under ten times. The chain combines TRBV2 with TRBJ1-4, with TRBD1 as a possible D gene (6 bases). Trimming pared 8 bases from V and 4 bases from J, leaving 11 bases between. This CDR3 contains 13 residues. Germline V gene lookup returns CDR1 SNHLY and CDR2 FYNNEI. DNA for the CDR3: TGTGCCAGCGTAGGGGGACGTAATGAAAAACTGTTTTTT. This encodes CASVGGRNEKLFF.

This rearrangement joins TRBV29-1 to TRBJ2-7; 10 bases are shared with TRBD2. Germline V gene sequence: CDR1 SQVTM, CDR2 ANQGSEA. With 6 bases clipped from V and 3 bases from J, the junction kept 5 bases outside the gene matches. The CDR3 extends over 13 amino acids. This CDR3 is CSVELAGLYEQYF. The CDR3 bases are TGCAGCGTCGAACTAGCGGGACTCTACGAGCAGTACTTC.

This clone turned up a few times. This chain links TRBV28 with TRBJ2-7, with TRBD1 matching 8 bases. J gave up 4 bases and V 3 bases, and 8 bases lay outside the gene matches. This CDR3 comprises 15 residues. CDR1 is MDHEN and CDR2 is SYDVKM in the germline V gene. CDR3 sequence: CASSLWTGSAYEQYF. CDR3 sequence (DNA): TGTGCCAGCAGTTTGTGGACAGGGAGCGCGTACGAGCAGTACTTC.

CDR3: CASSLVMRATDTQYF. DNA of the CDR3: TGTGCCAGCAGCTTAGTTATGCGGGCCACAGATACGCAGTATTTT. This chain uses TRBV7-2 with TRBJ2-3; D might be TRBD2 (5 bases). The germline CDR1 and CDR2 sequences are SGHTA and FQGNSA. The CDR3 contains 15 residues. V was shortened by 1 base and J by 2 bases, with 10 bases between the two germline ends.

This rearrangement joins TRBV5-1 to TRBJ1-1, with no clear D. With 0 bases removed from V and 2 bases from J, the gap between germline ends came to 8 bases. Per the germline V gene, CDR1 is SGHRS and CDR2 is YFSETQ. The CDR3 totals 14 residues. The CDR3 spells CASSLDIRNTEAFF. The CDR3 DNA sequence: TGCGCCAGCAGCTTGGACATCAGAAACACTGAAGCTTTCTTT.

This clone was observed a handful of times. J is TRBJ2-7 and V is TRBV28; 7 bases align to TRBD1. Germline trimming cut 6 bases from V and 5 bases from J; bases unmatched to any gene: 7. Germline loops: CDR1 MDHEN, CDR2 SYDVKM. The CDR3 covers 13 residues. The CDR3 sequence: CASRPRQGHEQYF. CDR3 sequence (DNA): TGTGCCAGCAGGCCCAGACAGGGCCACGAGCAGTACTTC.